The 24 T cell receptor beta chains in this list originate from one sample, sequenced in a study of shared clonotypes between healthy human individuals. CD8 cells regarded as naive lacked CD45RO, were positively chosen for CCR7, and omitted terminally differentiated effector memory CD45RA+ cells. Measured with immunoSEQ multiplex PCR; TCRdb has only the in-frame clones, and not every one. This table holds about 700,000 clones, about 92% found once. Sequencing was done on a sample of naive CD8+ T cells sorted from blood. Every receptor here comes from a man aged 25 to 40 in good health.

The count of this clone is one. The V gene is TRBV29-1, the J gene TRBJ1-3; perhaps TRBD1 as D (6 bases). The V and J ends lost 6 bases and 0 bases respectively, with 18 bases between them. Germline CDR1 SQVTM, CDR2 ANQGSEA. This CDR3 comprises 16 residues. CDR3 bases: TGCAGCGTGGCCTTTTCGGGCAGGGGCTCTGGAAACACCATATATTTT. Protein: CSVAFSGRGSGNTIYF.

The chain links TRBV27 to TRBJ2-3; 8 nucleotides line up with TRBD2. The junction had 21 bases not matched to a gene; V was cut back by 8 bases and J by 2 bases. From germline, CDR1 is MNHEY and CDR2 SMNVEV (reference sequence). This CDR3 is 19 amino acids long. Written as DNA, the CDR3 is TGTGCCAGCGTCTCTTCTTCGATGGGTCGGGAGGGATTCACAGATACGCAGTATTTT. The encoded protein is CASVSSSMGREGFTDTQYF.

This chain links TRBV29-1 with TRBJ1-2, with a tentative D call TRBD1 (6 bases). CDR3 length equals 11 residues. CDR1 is SQVTM and CDR2 is ANQGSEA in the germline V gene. CDR3 nucleotide sequence: TGCATCGTGGACAGCAACTATGGCTACACCTTC. It codes for CIVDSNYGYTF.

CDR3 protein: CASSLGTTYEQYF. In DNA form, the CDR3 reads TGTGCCAGCAGCCTCGGGACTACCTACGAGCAGTACTTC. The chain carries TRBV5-4 and TRBJ2-7; TRBD2 matches at 7 bases. Unmatched junction bases numbered 3, after V lost 4 bases and J lost 2 bases. Germline V gene sequence: CDR1 SGHNT, CDR2 YYREEE (reference sequence). This CDR3 contains 13 residues.

The DNA for the CDR3 is TGTGCCAGCAGCCGGACAGGGGGGGAAGTCTCTGGAAACACCATATATTTT. Its translation: CASSRTGGEVSGNTIYF. The chain is built from TRBV2 and TRBJ1-3, with 10 nucleotides matching TRBD1. The ends lost 6 bases at V and 0 bases at J; junction bases unmatched: 8. The CDR3 has 17 residues. Germline V lookup: CDR1 SNHLY, CDR2 FYNNEI.

The CDR3 loop reads CASSGQDEKLFF. CDR3 sequence (DNA): TGTGCCAGCAGTGGCCAGGATGAAAAACTGTTTTTT. The chain is built from TRBV28 and TRBJ1-4, with D uncertain. Germline values: CDR1 MDHEN, CDR2 SYDVKM. The CDR3 covers 12 residues. V lost 5 bases and J lost 6, with 7 bases in between.

The V and J genes are TRBV10-3 and TRBJ2-6; the match to TRBD1 covers 7 bases. V shed 1 base and J 0 bases; nucleotides not matched to a gene: 6. The length of the CDR3 is 18 residues. Per the germline V gene, CDR1 is ENHRY and CDR2 is SYGVKD. CDR3 protein: CAISEFGQASSGANVLTF. The CDR3 region has the DNA TGTGCCATCAGTGAGTTCGGACAGGCGAGCTCTGGGGCCAACGTCCTGACTTTC.

The chain recombines TRBV5-1 with TRBJ2-7, with D perhaps matching TRBD2 (6 bases). The CDR3 covers 14 residues. Per the germline V gene, CDR1 is SGHRS and CDR2 is YFSETQ. Trimming took 0 bases from V and 2 from J, leaving 9 bases between them. CDR3 in amino acids: CASSLAGRPYEQYF. In nucleotides, the CDR3 is TGCGCCAGCAGCTTGGCAGGGAGGCCCTACGAGCAGTACTTC.

A remark on this clone: The same CDR3 can be traced to other DNA sequences in this sample. The gene calls are TRBV9 and TRBJ2-3, with D possibly being TRBD2 (6 bases). The ends were cut back, 3 bases at V and 1 base at J, with 15 bases in the middle. Germline values: CDR1 SGDLS, CDR2 YYNGEE. The CDR3 totals 16 residues. The CDR3 DNA reads as TGTGCCAGCAGCGCGTTGTCGGGCGGGGGCACAGATACGCAGTATTTT. This codes for CASSALSGGGTDTQYF.

The J gene is TRBJ2-2, the V gene TRBV4-1; D may be TRBD2 (6 bases). Between the trimmed V and J ends, which lost 4 bases and 6 bases, there was a span of 9 bases. The length of the CDR3 is 13 residues. From germline, CDR1 is MGHRA and CDR2 YSYEKL. The chain's CDR3 is CASSLTSSGELFF. For the CDR3, the DNA is TGCGCCAGCAGCCTCACTAGCTCCGGGGAGCTGTTTTTT.

This clone was recorded once. This rearrangement joins TRBV7-6 to TRBJ2-1, with 11 bases identical to TRBD2. Germline trimming cut 1 base from V and 4 bases from J; bases unmatched to any gene: 15. Germline loops: CDR1 SGHVS, CDR2 FNYEAQ. This CDR3 is built from 20 residues. Here the CDR3 reads CASSLVLAGEGPSLYNEQFF. The CDR3 bases are TGTGCCAGCAGCTTAGTACTAGCGGGAGAGGGGCCTTCCCTTTACAATGAGCAGTTCTTC.

This chain links TRBV11-2 with TRBJ2-3; the match to TRBD1 covers 10 bases. CDR1 is SGHAT, CDR2 FQNNGV, per germline. The CDR3 is 18 residues long. V lost 6 bases, J lost 1 base, and 13 bases stayed unmatched. This chain's CDR3 is CASRKHHVGTGGTDTQYF. For the CDR3, the DNA is TGTGCCAGCAGAAAACATCACGTGGGGACAGGGGGCACAGATACGCAGTATTTT.

The J gene is TRBJ2-1, the V gene TRBV14; 13 bases line up with TRBD2. The CDR3 has 17 residues. Losses at the gene ends were 0 bases for V and 3 bases for J; bases not matched to a gene: 2. Germline CDR1 and CDR2: SGHDN and FVKESK. The CDR3 bases are TGTGCCAGCAGCCAAGAAGGGACTAGCGGGATCTACAATGAGCAGTTCTTC. Translating it yields CASSQEGTSGIYNEQFF.

V gene TRBV9 combines with J gene TRBJ2-2; 12 nucleotides match TRBD2. The ends lost 5 bases at V and 7 bases at J; junction bases unmatched: 12. The CDR3 covers 17 residues. Germline V lookup: CDR1 SGDLS, CDR2 YYNGEE. The CDR3 DNA reads as TGTGCCAGCAGTCTAGCGGGAGGGCCGGGAATCAACGGGGAGCTGTTTTTT. Amino acid sequence: CASSLAGGPGINGELFF.

The V and J genes are TRBV7-8 and TRBJ2-1; D unclear. V was trimmed by 1 base and J by 7 bases, leaving 11 bases between them. The CDR3 length is 14 residues. Germline CDR1 is SGHVS and CDR2 is FQNEAQ. The CDR3 region is CASSLVPSGNEQFF. CDR3 nucleotide sequence: TGTGCCAGCAGCTTAGTCCCGTCCGGTAATGAGCAGTTCTTC.

The chain recombines TRBV6-5 with TRBJ2-1; 10 nucleotides line up with TRBD2. Germline trimming cut 0 bases from V and 8 bases from J; bases unmatched to any gene: 7. The CDR3 contains 16 residues. Germline values: CDR1 MNHEY, CDR2 SVGAGI. The CDR3 DNA reads as TGTGCCAGCAGTTACTCGTCTAGCGGGAGTACCGATGAGCAGTTCTTC. It is translated as CASSYSSSGSTDEQFF.

V usage is TRBV7-9 and J usage is TRBJ1-3; TRBD1 matches at 8 bases. The CDR3 is 16 amino acids. Germline values: CDR1 SEHNR, CDR2 FQNEAQ (reference sequence). With 5 bases clipped from V and 2 bases from J, the junction kept 8 bases outside the gene matches. As DNA, the CDR3 is TGTGCCAGCAGCCCTAGCCCGGGACAGGCTGGAAACACCATATATTTT. Translated: CASSPSPGQAGNTIYF.

This sequence joins TRBV28 and TRBJ1-2, with 8 bases that match TRBD1. Looked up from germline, CDR1 is MDHEN and CDR2 is SYDVKM. This CDR3 spans 14 amino acids. The V segment lost 5 bases and the J segment 4 bases; nucleotides outside the gene matches: 6. The CDR3 nucleotides are TGTGCCAGCAGTGGACAGGGTTCGGGCTATGGCTACACCTTC. This translates into CASSGQGSGYGYTF.

The chain is built from TRBV28 and TRBJ2-3; no clear D gene. V lost 6 bases, J lost 6 bases, and 10 bases lay in between. CDR3 size: 12 residues. Germline CDR1 MDHEN, CDR2 SYDVKM. The CDR3 reads CASSQTTDTQYF. In DNA form, the CDR3 reads TGTGCCAGCAGCCAGACAACGGATACGCAGTATTTT.

The chain combines TRBV6-1 with TRBJ1-5, with D maybe TRBD1 (5 bases). CDR1 MNHNS and CDR2 SASEGT come from the germline V gene. Deletions cut 4 bases from V and 1 base from J, with 20 bases between. The CDR3 contains 18 residues. The DNA for the CDR3 is TGTGCCAGCAGTGCCGACCCGGGGGGAAGGGGCAGCAATCAGCCCCAGCATTTT. Translating it yields CASSADPGGRGSNQPQHF.

The V gene is TRBV27, the J gene TRBJ2-7; a weak D match, TRBD2 (6 bases). The CDR3 runs to 15 residues. The germline V gene has CDR1 MNHEY and CDR2 SMNVEV (reference sequence). V was cut by 5 bases and J by 0 bases, with 14 bases left in between. The DNA of the CDR3 is TGTGCCAGCAGTCCATCCGGGGGTAGCTCCTACGAGCAGTACTTC. It codes for CASSPSGGSSYEQYF.

This chain uses TRBV4-1 with TRBJ2-1; TRBD2 aligns across 11 bases. CDR1 is MGHRA, CDR2 YSYEKL, per germline. Trimming at V came to 4 bases and at J to 8 bases, leaving 1 base not matched to a gene. This CDR3 region has 13 residues. CDR3 region: CASSLLAGDEQFF. In DNA form, the CDR3 reads TGCGCCAGCAGCCTACTAGCGGGAGATGAGCAGTTCTTC.

This clone was observed a single time. This chain joins TRBV28 and TRBJ2-7; 11 nucleotides agree with TRBD2. CDR1 MDHEN and CDR2 SYDVKM come from the germline V gene. The CDR3 is made up of 17 amino acids. The ends lost 8 bases at V and 0 bases at J; junction bases unmatched: 12. The CDR3 nucleotides read TGTGCCAGCGGACCCGGCGGGACTAGCGGACACTCCTACGAGCAGTACTTC. It specifies CASGPGGTSGHSYEQYF.

The chain has TRBV6-1 and TRBJ1-1, with D tentatively TRBD1 (6 bases). V was pared by 5 bases and J by 3 bases, with 13 bases between. In germline, CDR1 is MNHNS, CDR2 SASEGT. There are 14 residues in the CDR3. This CDR3 is CASSKLDRDTEAFF. Written as DNA, the CDR3 is TGTGCCAGCAGTAAACTGGACAGAGACACTGAAGCTTTCTTT.